The entry below gives a single T cell receptor (beta chain) sequence along with its context. The antigen remains unidentified. The data are from a study of T cell responses to AZD1222 COVID-19 vaccine. Study background: Pooled together were second doses at about 4 or about 12 weeks.

Measured with immunoSEQ multiplex PCR; TCRdb has only the in-frame clones, and not every one. Here the sample spans approximately 100,000 clones, 90% being singletons. Study results and limitations: Clonal diversity may have been underestimated in mostly white British donors. Just a handful of AZD1222 recipients were seropositive at baseline.

The CDR3 runs to 15 residues. J was trimmed by 7 bases and V by 0 bases; bases with no gene match: 6. CDR1 is SGHVS, CDR2 FNYEAQ, per germline. The receptor was isolated from an adult in good health. The material was peripheral blood, obtained on day 0 of AZD1222 vaccination. V is TRBV7-6 and J is TRBJ1-2, with 9 nucleotides matching TRBD1. CDR3 sequence: CASSLAAGTGFGYTF. The CDR3 region has the DNA TGTGCCAGCAGCTTAGCCGCCGGGACAGGGTTTGGCTACACCTTC.